The 21 T cell receptor beta chains below were found in one sample sequenced in a study of shared clonotypes between healthy human individuals. Produced via immunoSEQ multiplex PCR; TCRdb's table is partial and in-frame only. The repertoire holds 2 million to 3 million clones, with 90% to 95% as singletons. Specimen: naive CD4+ T cells sorted from blood. Subset here: CD45RA+ positively selected. The source of these receptors is a man younger than 35 in good health.

Points on this clone: The sample holds other DNA sequences that translate to the same CDR3. CDR3 loop: CASSSSSGQETQYF. The CDR3 DNA follows: TGCGCCAGCAGCAGTTCTAGCGGACAAGAGACCCAGTACTTC. The V gene is TRBV5-1, the J gene TRBJ2-5, with 7 bases aligning to TRBD2. CDR3 length: 14 residues. Trimming cost V 4 bases and J 2 bases; bases outside gene matches: 5. Germline CDR1 and CDR2: SGHRS and YFSETQ.

The chain is built from TRBV6-1 and TRBJ2-1, with D possibly matching TRBD2 (5 bases). The V and J ends lost 3 bases and 1 base respectively, with 7 bases between them. This CDR3 comprises 14 residues. The germline V gene has CDR1 MNHNS and CDR2 SASEGT. The CDR3 reads CASSERGSYNEQFF. CDR3 in DNA: TGTGCCAGCAGTGAGAGAGGGTCCTACAATGAGCAGTTCTTC.

The chain joins TRBV10-3 to TRBJ1-2; D not certain. Between the trimmed V and J ends, which lost 10 bases and 4 bases, there was a span of 16 bases. CDR1 and CDR2 (germline): ENHRY, SYGVKD. CDR3 length: 13 residues. CDR3 in DNA: TGTGCCACCACGACCCCACCGGTCTATGGCTACACCTTC. Protein product: CATTTPPVYGYTF.

The V gene is TRBV18, the J gene TRBJ2-7; possible D gene TRBD1, 5 bases. There are 15 residues in the CDR3. CDR1 is KGHSH and CDR2 is LQKENI in the germline V gene. With 6 bases removed from V and 4 bases from J, the gap between germline ends came to 19 bases. This CDR3 reads CASSPTHQTVYEQYF. The CDR3 DNA sequence: TGTGCCAGCTCCCCCACCCACCAGACAGTATACGAGCAGTACTTC.

V and J are TRBV4-1 and TRBJ2-7; 9 bases agree with TRBD2. The V gene's germline CDR1 is MGHRA and CDR2 YSYEKL. V lost 1 base to trimming and J lost 3 bases; unmatched junction nucleotides: 1. The CDR3 contains 14 residues. The CDR3 here is CASSQVSGSYEQYF. CDR3 in DNA: TGCGCCAGCAGCCAAGTTAGCGGGAGCTACGAGCAGTACTTC.

For this clone: Other DNA sequences from this sample encode an identical CDR3 as well. This sequence joins TRBV30 and TRBJ1-2; no firm D call. This CDR3 has 12 amino acids. The V gene's germline CDR1 is GTSNPN and CDR2 SVGIG (reference sequence). The V end was cut by 3 bases, the J end by 0 bases, with 5 bases between. The CDR3 coding sequence is TGTGCCTGGAGCAGAACTAACTATGGCTACACCTTC. Translating gives CAWSRTNYGYTF.

This chain links TRBV7-2 with TRBJ1-2, with D hard to call. The germline V and J ends were trimmed by 3 bases and 2 bases, with 16 bases remaining between them. This CDR3 contains 16 residues. Germline V gives CDR1 SGHTA, CDR2 FQGNSA. The CDR3 protein is CASSFRPTGGNYGYTF. DNA for the CDR3: TGTGCCAGCAGCTTTCGACCGACGGGAGGGAACTATGGCTACACCTTC.

J is TRBJ1-1 and V is TRBV5-8; 7 bases are shared with TRBD1. Germline V gene lookup returns CDR1 SGHTS and CDR2 YDEGEE. J gave up 4 bases and V 4 bases, and 7 bases lay outside the gene matches. The CDR3 loop spans 14 amino acids. CDR3 sequence reads: CASSQGTAPTEAFF. The CDR3 bases are TGTGCCAGCAGCCAGGGGACAGCGCCCACTGAAGCTTTCTTT.

The chain is built from TRBV5-4 and TRBJ2-6; D is uncertain. The CDR3 is made up of 19 amino acids. Trimming took off 5 bases at V and 0 bases at J, with 21 bases between the two ends. The germline V gene encodes CDR1 SGHNT and CDR2 YYREEE (reference sequence). The CDR3 coding sequence is TGTGCCAGCAGTGACGAGCGCCCCCACTTATACTCTGGGGCCAACGTCCTGACTTTC. Translated, it gives CASSDERPHLYSGANVLTF.

The V call is TRBV7-2, the J call TRBJ2-2; 8 bases match TRBD1. Per the germline V gene, CDR1 is SGHTA and CDR2 is FQGNSA. The V and J ends lost 5 bases and 3 bases, in that order; junction bases with no gene match: 5. The CDR3 is 15 amino acids. The CDR3 sequence is CASSRTGSYTGELFF. The CDR3 DNA follows: TGTGCCAGCAGCCGGACAGGGTCTTACACCGGGGAGCTGTTTTTT.

On this clone itself: This sample includes further DNA sequences coding for the same CDR3. This chain joins TRBV18 and TRBJ2-7; D is undetermined. Per the germline V gene, CDR1 is KGHSH and CDR2 is LQKENI. There are 12 residues in the CDR3. V was shortened by 3 bases and J by 3 bases, with 6 bases between the two germline ends. The CDR3, as DNA: TGTGCCAGCTCACCGTCCGACTACGAGCAGTACTTC. This codes for CASSPSDYEQYF.

The rearrangement joins TRBV18 to TRBJ2-7; 7 bases are shared with TRBD2. The CDR3 has 16 residues. The germline gives CDR1 KGHSH, CDR2 LQKENI. J was trimmed by 3 bases and V by 4 bases; bases with no gene match: 12. The CDR3 bases are TGTGCCAGCTCACTGACGGCAGTCGGGGGGAGCTACGAGCAGTACTTC. Its translation: CASSLTAVGGSYEQYF. Looking up the rest from reference TRBV18 and TRBJ2-7 gives the full variable domain: NAGVMQNPRHLVRRRGQEARLRCSPMKGHSHVYWYRQLPEEGLKFMVYLQKENIIDESGMPKERFSAEFPKEGPSILRIQQVVRGDSAAYFCASSLTAVGGSYEQYFGPGTRLTVT.

This chain connects TRBV5-1 to TRBJ2-3, with D possibly being TRBD1 or TRBD2 (5 bases each). The CDR3 has 14 amino acids. Germline lookup yields CDR1 SGHRS and CDR2 YFSETQ. The germline V and J ends were trimmed by 4 bases and 6 bases, with 15 bases remaining between them. The CDR3, as DNA: TGCGCCAGCAGCAGGGGCAGGGAGCCGGATACGCAGTATTTT. This encodes CASSRGREPDTQYF. The full variable domain, with the rest looked up from reference TRBV5-1 and TRBJ2-3, is KAGVTQTPRYLIKTRGQQVTLSCSPISGHRSVSWYQQTPGQGLQFLFEYFSETQRNKGNFPGRFSGRQFSNSRSEMNVSTLELGDSALYLCASSRGREPDTQYFGPGTRLTVL.

V usage is TRBV6-5 and J usage is TRBJ1-1, with 11 bases that match TRBD1. Trimming took 5 bases from V and 4 from J; bases not matched to a gene: 6. This CDR3 region has 15 residues. CDR1 and CDR2 (germline): MNHEY, SVGAGI. For the CDR3, the DNA is TGTGCCAGCAGTCGGACAGGGGGCCGGGGCACTGAAGCTTTCTTT. Translated: CASSRTGGRGTEAFF.

The V call is TRBV11-2, the J call TRBJ1-2, with D maybe TRBD1 (6 bases). CDR3 length equals 13 residues. The germline gives CDR1 SGHAT, CDR2 FQNNGV. Trimming took off 1 base at V and 5 bases at J, with 8 bases between the two ends. As DNA, the CDR3 is TGTGCCAGCAGCTTAGTCAGGGGTTATGGCTACACCTTC. Its protein product is CASSLVRGYGYTF.

This chain joins TRBV6-5 and TRBJ2-2; a weak D match, TRBD2 (7 bases). With 10 bases removed from V and 1 base from J, the gap between germline ends came to 13 bases. The germline V gene encodes CDR1 MNHEY and CDR2 SVGAGI. This CDR3 contains 14 residues. The CDR3 loop is CATRGAGNTGELFF. As DNA, the CDR3 is TGTGCCACCCGGGGGGCAGGGAACACCGGGGAGCTGTTTTTT.

The rearrangement links TRBV19 to TRBJ1-5; no clear D. V shed 8 bases and J shed 3 bases, with 17 bases lying between them. The germline V gene has CDR1 LNHDA and CDR2 SQIVND (reference sequence). The CDR3 length is 15 residues. CDR3 sequence (DNA): TGTGCCAGTGGAAAGACCGGTGTGACCAATCAGCCCCAGCATTTT. This sequence encodes CASGKTGVTNQPQHF.

The chain employs TRBV28 and TRBJ1-5; the D gene is possibly TRBD1 (5 bases). The CDR3 totals 14 residues. With 7 bases removed from V and 7 bases from J, the gap between germline ends came to 17 bases. The germline V gene encodes CDR1 MDHEN and CDR2 SYDVKM. Here the CDR3 reads CASTSGQGNQPQHF. The DNA of the CDR3 is TGTGCCAGCACCTCGGGTCAGGGTAACCAGCCCCAGCATTTT.

Worth noting for this clone: This specimen includes other DNA sequences encoding the same CDR3. The chain employs TRBV7-2 and TRBJ2-3; a weak D match, TRBD2 (5 bases). The CDR3 is 15 amino acids. Trimming removed 2 bases at V and 1 base at J, with 10 bases between. The germline gives CDR1 SGHTA, CDR2 FQGNSA. The CDR3 coding sequence is TGTGCCAGCAGCTTACGGGGTAGCGGCACAGATACGCAGTATTTT. The encoded protein is CASSLRGSGTDTQYF.

This chain links TRBV6-5 with TRBJ2-7, with 9 bases matching TRBD2. Germline trimming cut 4 bases from V and 2 bases from J; bases unmatched to any gene: 3. This CDR3 spans 14 amino acids. Germline values: CDR1 MNHEY, CDR2 SVGAGI. The CDR3 sequence is CASSSQREAYEQYF. The CDR3 DNA reads TGTGCCAGCAGTTCCCAGCGGGAGGCCTACGAGCAGTACTTC.

The chain uses TRBV10-3 and TRBJ2-6, with no clear D. V was pared by 7 bases and J by 0 bases, with 4 bases between. Germline loops: CDR1 ENHRY, CDR2 SYGVKD. The CDR3 is 13 residues long. For the CDR3, the DNA is TGTGCCATCACCCCCTCTGGGGCCAACGTCCTGACTTTC. Translated, it gives CAITPSGANVLTF.